These 31 T cell receptor beta chains were all obtained from the same sample, sequenced in a study of shared clonotypes between healthy human individuals. Assay used: immunoSEQ multiplex PCR; TCRdb lists only in-frame clones, some missing. The data show fewer than 600,000 clones, with around 80% seen just once and about 12% held by the top ten. The specimen was PBMCs. These receptors were taken from a woman between 40 and 50 years old in good health. Some clones in this sample may be carry-over from other donors' samples.

V is TRBV28 and J is TRBJ2-7; D gene unclear. Trimming left V 2 bases short and J 2 bases short, with 7 bases between. The CDR3 runs 13 residues. From germline, CDR1 is MDHEN and CDR2 SYDVKM. CDR3 nucleotide sequence: TGTGCCAGCAGTTTACGACGCCCCTACGAGCAGTACTTC. Encoded protein: CASSLRRPYEQYF.

The CDR3 here is CASSRATNEKLFF. DNA of the CDR3: TGTGCCTCCTCCAGGGCAACTAATGAAAAACTGTTTTTT. This chain uses TRBV28 with TRBJ1-4; TRBD1 is a possible D gene (5 bases). Germline V gene sequence: CDR1 MDHEN, CDR2 SYDVKM. Trimming removed 11 bases at V and 0 bases at J, with 10 bases between. The CDR3 covers 13 residues.

The chain uses TRBV4-2 and TRBJ2-7; no reliable D call. V lost 0 bases and J 6 bases, leaving 9 bases between the germline ends. The CDR3 is 13 amino acids. Germline V gene lookup returns CDR1 LGHNA and CDR2 YNFKEQ. The CDR3 sequence is CASSQDVKGEQYF. In DNA form, the CDR3 reads TGTGCCAGCAGCCAAGATGTAAAGGGCGAGCAGTACTTC.

This chain links TRBV4-1 with TRBJ1-2; TRBD1 agrees at 12 bases. Germline CDR1 MGHRA, CDR2 YSYEKL. The V segment lost 1 base and the J segment 7 bases; nucleotides outside the gene matches: 4. The CDR3 is 15 amino acids. The CDR3 region is CASSQAGQGAFGYTF. DNA of the CDR3: TGCGCCAGCAGCCAAGCGGGACAGGGGGCGTTTGGCTACACCTTC.

The chain is built from TRBV7-8 and TRBJ2-1; 8 nucleotides align to TRBD1. After removal of 5 bases from V and 10 bases from J, the junction contained 7 bases not matched to a gene. CDR1 and CDR2 from the germline V gene are SGHVS and FQNEAQ. This CDR3 is 13 amino acids long. The CDR3 sequence is CASSLGQGREQFF. Here the CDR3 DNA reads TGTGCCAGCAGCCTCGGACAGGGCAGGGAGCAGTTCTTC.

The count of this clone is one. DNA of the CDR3: TGTGCCAGCAGTTTATCGGTTGGGACCTCAACCTACGAGCAGTACTTC. Translating gives CASSLSVGTSTYEQYF. This chain links TRBV27 with TRBJ2-7; D tentatively fits TRBD1 or TRBD2 (5 bases each). Per the germline V gene, CDR1 is MNHEY and CDR2 is SMNVEV (reference sequence). The CDR3 has 16 residues. Trimming removed 0 bases from V and 2 bases from J, with 14 bases in between.

This clone was seen a single time. This rearrangement joins TRBV7-9 to TRBJ2-7, with D possibly called TRBD1 or TRBD2 (5 bases each). The V and J ends lost 7 bases and 5 bases respectively, with 12 bases between them. The CDR3 is 12 amino acids. Germline CDR1 SEHNR, CDR2 FQNEAQ (reference sequence). The CDR3 DNA follows: TGTGCCAGCAACCCAGGGACCCACGAGCAGTACTTC. Its translation: CASNPGTHEQYF.

V is TRBV11-1 and J is TRBJ2-5; D is unresolved. CDR1 is SGHAT, CDR2 FQDESV, per germline (reference sequence). The CDR3 has 13 amino acids. Trimming removed 3 bases at V and 5 bases at J, with 10 bases between. CDR3 DNA sequence: TGTGCCAGCAGCTTCGGGTTCGGGGAGACCCAGTACTTC. Translating gives CASSFGFGETQYF. Together with reference TRBV11-1 and TRBJ2-5, the CDR3 gives the full variable domain: EAEVAQSPRYKITEKSQAVAFWCDPISGHATLYWYRQILGQGPELLVQFQDESVVDDSQLPKDRFSAERLKGVDSTLKIQPAELGDSAMYLCASSFGFGETQYFGPGTRLLVL.

CDR3 bases: TGTGCCAGCAGCCGTGGACAGGGGTCTAGCACAGATACGCAGTATTTT. Its protein product is CASSRGQGSSTDTQYF. The genes are TRBV11-2 and TRBJ2-3, with 9 bases aligning to TRBD1. CDR3 length equals 16 residues. Germline lookup yields CDR1 SGHAT and CDR2 FQNNGV. Trimming removed 5 bases from V and 0 bases from J; junction bases left unmatched: 6.

The chain links TRBV28 to TRBJ2-3; weak D call: TRBD2 (6 bases). The length of the CDR3 is 16 residues. The V gene lost 6 bases and the J gene lost 1 base, with 17 bases spanning the gap. In germline, CDR1 is MDHEN, CDR2 SYDVKM. CDR3 nucleotides: TGTGCCAGCAGCCTCACCGCCGGGACTGGCACAGATACGCAGTATTTT. As protein: CASSLTAGTGTDTQYF.

This clone was found a few times. J is TRBJ2-5 and V is TRBV6-6; D is unresolved. CDR3 length equals 14 residues. V dropped 4 bases and J dropped 5 bases, with 14 bases sitting between them. Germline V gene sequence: CDR1 MNHNY, CDR2 SVGAGI (reference sequence). The CDR3 sequence: CASSSPQSRETQYF. In DNA form, the CDR3 reads TGTGCCAGCAGTTCCCCACAGTCCCGGGAGACCCAGTACTTC.

The chain is built from TRBV7-8 and TRBJ2-7, with TRBD1 matching over 7 bases. The trim removed 1 base at V and 2 bases at J, leaving 5 bases unmatched. CDR1 and CDR2 (germline): SGHVS, FQNEAQ. The CDR3 contains 15 residues. CDR3 loop: CASSLGWTGTYEQYF. The CDR3 DNA sequence: TGTGCCAGCAGCTTAGGCTGGACAGGAACCTACGAGCAGTACTTC.

The CDR3 sequence: CASSEDGGEEETQYF. CDR3 sequence (DNA): TGTGCCAGCAGTGAAGATGGCGGAGAGGAAGAGACCCAGTACTTC. The chain links TRBV2 to TRBJ2-5, with no clear D. V was shortened by 1 base and J by 3 bases, with 12 bases between the two germline ends. CDR1 and CDR2 from the germline V gene are SNHLY and FYNNEI. The length of the CDR3 is 15 residues.

The chain combines TRBV5-4 with TRBJ1-2; D ambiguous. There are 12 residues in the CDR3. V shed 4 bases and J shed 0 bases, with 4 bases lying between them. Germline lookup yields CDR1 SGHNT and CDR2 YYREEE (reference sequence). For the CDR3, the DNA is TGTGCCAGCAGCGCGGCTAACTATGGCTACACCTTC. It yields the protein CASSAANYGYTF.

The rearrangement uses TRBV9 and TRBJ2-1, with TRBD2 as a possible D gene (5 bases). V lost 3 bases, J lost 4 bases, and 14 bases lay in between. Germline V gene lookup returns CDR1 SGDLS and CDR2 YYNGEE. The CDR3 consists of 15 residues. The CDR3 DNA sequence: TGTGCCAGCAGCGGGAGCGGCCTCAGGTACAATGAGCAGTTCTTC. Translated, it gives CASSGSGLRYNEQFF.

On this clone: Mismatch with germline at one junction end may stem from a read error. The chain is built from TRBV19 and TRBJ2-7, with 9 bases fitting TRBD2. CDR1 LNHDA and CDR2 SQIVND come from the germline V gene (reference sequence). The CDR3 extends over 14 amino acids. The CDR3 sequence: CCVAGDYSSYEQYF. The CDR3 DNA reads TGCTGCGTAGCGGGAGATTACAGCTCCTACGAGCAGTACTTC. Complete variable domain (other parts from reference TRBV19 and TRBJ2-7): DGGITQSPKYLFRKEGQNVTLSCEQNLNHDAMYWYRQDPGQGLRLIYYSQIVNDFQKGDIAEGYSVSREKKESFPLTVTSAQKNPTAFYLCCVAGDYSSYEQYFGPGTRLTVT.

The rearrangement links TRBV4-1 to TRBJ2-7; possibly TRBD2 for D (6 bases). There are 14 residues in the CDR3. V dropped 1 base and J dropped 6 bases, with 13 bases sitting between them. The V gene's germline CDR1 is MGHRA and CDR2 YSYEKL. CDR3 in DNA: TGCGCCAGCAGCCAAGGAGGCGGGACGGGCGAGCAGTACTTC. Protein sequence: CASSQGGGTGEQYF.

The V and J genes are TRBV4-1 and TRBJ1-4; tentative D call: TRBD1 (6 bases). V gave up 2 bases and J gave up 2 bases, with 18 bases separating them. CDR1 is MGHRA, CDR2 YSYEKL, per germline. The CDR3 is made up of 18 amino acids. The CDR3 nucleotides read TGCGCCAGCAGCCAAAGGGGGGGAACAGTAGGGACTAATGAAAAACTGTTTTTT. Translating it yields CASSQRGGTVGTNEKLFF.

The chain is built from TRBV2 and TRBJ2-2; 8 nucleotides align to TRBD2. CDR1 is SNHLY and CDR2 is FYNNEI in the germline V gene. After removal of 3 bases from V and 6 bases from J, the junction contained 9 bases not matched to a gene. CDR3 size: 16 residues. CDR3 coding DNA: TGTGCCAGCAGTGATTTGAGCGGGAGTATGGCCGGGGAGCTGTTTTTT. The encoded protein is CASSDLSGSMAGELFF.

As concerns this clone: In the same sample, other DNA sequences code for this CDR3. This chain connects TRBV27 to TRBJ2-7, with D hard to call. Trimming removed 3 bases at V and 0 bases at J, with 6 bases between. The germline CDR1 and CDR2 sequences are MNHEY and SMNVEV (reference sequence). The CDR3 totals 13 residues. In DNA, the CDR3 is TGTGCCAGCAGTTTCCCTAGCTCCTACGAGCAGTACTTC. Its translation is CASSFPSSYEQYF.

The rearrangement links TRBV2 to TRBJ2-1; TRBD2 matches 8 bases. The germline V gene has CDR1 SNHLY and CDR2 FYNNEI. The CDR3 runs 14 residues. V lost 7 bases to trimming and J lost 6 bases; unmatched junction nucleotides: 8. The CDR3 bases are TGTGCCAGCAAGGACGGCGGGAGGTTCAATGAGCAGTTCTTC. Encoded protein: CASKDGGRFNEQFF.

The chain employs TRBV7-3 and TRBJ2-7, with D perhaps given as TRBD1 or TRBD2 (5 bases each). Trimming removed 2 bases from V and 2 bases from J, with 10 bases in between. This CDR3 is 14 amino acids long. Germline V gene data show CDR1 as SGHTA and CDR2 as FQGTGA. The CDR3: CASSLDSGPYEQYF. DNA of the CDR3: TGTGCCAGCAGCTTAGATTCGGGACCCTACGAGCAGTACTTC.

This clone has a single count. V usage is TRBV30 and J usage is TRBJ1-2; D possibly corresponds to TRBD1 (5 bases). Germline CDR1 GTSNPN, CDR2 SVGIG (reference sequence). The CDR3 consists of 12 residues. The V gene lost 5 bases and the J gene lost 8 bases, with 15 bases spanning the gap. CDR3 in DNA: TGTGCCTGGGGGGGAGGAATGGGAGGCTACACCTTC. Amino acids: CAWGGGMGGYTF. Together with reference TRBV30 and TRBJ1-2, the CDR3 gives the full variable domain: SQTIHQWPATLVQPVGSPLSLECTVEGTSNPNLYWYRQAAGRGLQLLFYSVGIGQISSEVPQNLSASRPQDRQFILSSKKLLLSDSGFYLCAWGGGMGGYTFGSGTRLTVV.

V usage is TRBV28 and J usage is TRBJ1-1, with TRBD1 matching 8 bases. V was pared by 5 bases and J by 12 bases, with 14 bases of the junction left unmatched. Germline-derived CDR1 and CDR2 are MDHEN and SYDVKM. The CDR3 is 14 residues long. CDR3 bases: TGTGCCAGCAGTCTCCACTCTGACAGGGGATTACCTTTCTTT. This codes for CASSLHSDRGLPFF. Based on the CDR3 plus reference TRBV28 and TRBJ1-1, the full variable domain is DVKVTQSSRYLVKRTGEKVFLECVQDMDHENMFWYRQDPGLGLRLIYFSYDVKMKEKGDIPEGYSVSREKKERFSLILESASTNQTSMYLCASSLHSDRGLPFFGQGTRLTVV.

DNA of the CDR3: TGTGCCACCAGCAGAGATGGGCAGGCGGGCACTGAAGCTTTCTTT. Translation gives CATSRDGQAGTEAFF. The V and J genes are TRBV15 and TRBJ1-1; D not certain. The CDR3 totals 15 residues. Trimming left V 0 bases short and J 4 bases short, with 12 bases between. Germline assignment: CDR1 LNHNV and CDR2 YYDKDF (reference sequence).

This chain connects TRBV7-8 to TRBJ2-1, with TRBD2 identical over 7 bases. The V gene end was trimmed by 1 base and the J gene end by 6 bases; junction bases not matched to a gene: 12. The length of the CDR3 is 17 residues. Per germline, CDR1 SGHVS and CDR2 FQNEAQ. This chain's CDR3 is CASSLVSTRESGNEQFF. The CDR3 bases are TGTGCCAGCAGCTTAGTCTCTACGCGGGAGTCGGGCAATGAGCAGTTCTTC.

This chain connects TRBV5-6 to TRBJ1-4, with D possibly matching TRBD1 (6 bases). Per the germline V gene, CDR1 is SGHDT and CDR2 is YYEEEE. The CDR3 is 12 amino acids. Deletions cut 5 bases from V and 7 bases from J, with 9 bases between. CDR3 DNA sequence: TGTGCCAGCAGTTTGACAGGTGAAAAACTGTTTTTT. It specifies CASSLTGEKLFF.

With respect to this clone: A far larger clone is only one base removed, so a read error is likely. Different DNA sequences within this sample yield the same CDR3. The chain couples TRBV28 to TRBJ2-5; the match to TRBD1 covers 12 bases. The end of the DNA aligns better with TRBJ2-7, so the J call may be wrong. Germline loops: CDR1 MDHEN, CDR2 SYDVKM. The CDR3 runs 19 residues. CDR3 residues: CASSLPGTGGYGTPYEQYF. CDR3 bases: TGTGCCAGCAGCTTACCCGGGACAGGGGGCTACGGAACCCCCTACGAGCAGTACTTC.

This clone was observed a few times. The chain uses TRBV19 and TRBJ2-5; D is tentatively TRBD1 or TRBD2 (5 bases each). In germline, CDR1 is LNHDA, CDR2 SQIVND (reference sequence). The CDR3 runs 14 residues. Trimming stripped 6 bases from V and 1 base from J, with 12 bases between. In DNA, the CDR3 is TGTGCCAGTAGCTCCCCCGGGGCCCAAGAGACCCAGTACTTC. This sequence encodes CASSSPGAQETQYF.

As concerns this clone: It may be a read error: a sequence one base away is much more abundant. The V call is TRBV5-4, the J call TRBJ2-2; D is ambiguous. This CDR3 spans 14 amino acids. The V gene's germline CDR1 is SGHNT and CDR2 YYREEE (reference sequence). Trimming took 2 bases from V and 1 from J, leaving 6 bases between them. The CDR3, as DNA: TGTGCCAGCAGCTTCGGGCAGAACACCGGGGAGCTGTTTTTT. Its translation: CASSFGQNTGELFF.

J is TRBJ1-2 and V is TRBV6-6; D may be TRBD1 (5 bases). Germline V gene sequence: CDR1 MNHNY, CDR2 SVGAGI (reference sequence). The V end was cut by 6 bases, the J end by 0 bases, with 11 bases between. The CDR3 length is 14 residues. CDR3 sequence: CASSGQGANYGYTF. The CDR3 coding sequence is TGTGCCAGCAGCGGGCAGGGTGCTAACTATGGCTACACCTTC.